The 19 T cell receptor beta chains in this list originate from one sample, sequenced in a study of T cells after yellow fever vaccination. MiXCR was run by TCRdb on the 5' RACE reads, yielding one entry per CDR3 protein. The sample consists of about 430,000 distinct CDR3 sequences, 15% to 20% of them appearing once. The sample was PBMCs, taken before the yellow fever booster vaccination. The origin of the receptors is a man aged 18 to 30 who received the YFV17D yellow fever vaccine.

The chain is built from TRBV7-9 and TRBJ2-5; the D is unclear. V lost 4 bases, J lost 2 bases, and 8 bases lay in between. The CDR3 sequence is 13 residues long. Germline V gene lookup returns CDR1 SEHNR and CDR2 FQNEAQ (reference sequence). CDR3 loop: CASSYFGQETQYF. The DNA of the CDR3 is TGTGCCAGCAGCTATTTTGGGCAAGAGACCCAGTACTTC. Drawing the rest from reference TRBV7-9 and TRBJ2-5, the complete variable domain is DTGVSQNPRHKITKRGQNVTFRCDPISEHNRLYWYRQTLGQGPEFLTYFQNEAQLEKSRLLSDRFSAERPKGSFSTLEIQRTEQGDSAMYLCASSYFGQETQYFGPGTRLLVL.

V usage is TRBV5-1 and J usage is TRBJ2-2; maybe TRBD2 (6 bases). Germline assignment: CDR1 SGHRS and CDR2 YFSETQ. The CDR3 spans 16 residues. V lost 0 bases to trimming and J lost 9 bases, with 18 bases between them. CDR3 in amino acids: CASSLGDSGGIRELFF. CDR3 nucleotides: TGCGCCAGCAGCTTGGGAGACAGTGGAGGGATACGGGAGCTGTTTTTT. The entire variable domain, with the rest obtained from reference TRBV5-1 and TRBJ2-2, is as follows: KAGVTQTPRYLIKTRGQQVTLSCSPISGHRSVSWYQQTPGQGLQFLFEYFSETQRNKGNFPGRFSGRQFSNSRSEMNVSTLELGDSALYLCASSLGDSGGIRELFFGEGSRLTVL.

This clonotype has more than one count but fewer than ten. The chain has TRBV29-1 and TRBJ1-2; 7 bases agree with TRBD1. The length of the CDR3 is 11 residues. Germline CDR1 reads SQVTM; CDR2 reads ANQGSEA. Trimming cost V 6 bases and J 6 bases; bases outside gene matches: 4. CDR3 coding DNA: TGCAGCGTCACGACAGGGAATGGCTACACCTTC. It yields the protein CSVTTGNGYTF.

The chain couples TRBV4-1 to TRBJ1-4; perhaps TRBD1 as D (6 bases). The CDR3 loop spans 17 amino acids. The ends were cut back, 1 base at V and 4 bases at J, with 16 bases in the middle. In germline, CDR1 is MGHRA, CDR2 YSYEKL. The CDR3 DNA sequence: TGCGCCAGCAGCCAAGTTCTACCGGGACAACTTAATGAAAAACTGTTTTTT. Its translation is CASSQVLPGQLNEKLFF.

V usage is TRBV27 and J usage is TRBJ2-5, with 7 positions matching TRBD1. CDR1 is MNHEY, CDR2 SMNVEV, per germline (reference sequence). The CDR3 sequence is 17 residues long. Trimming cost V 6 bases and J 5 bases; bases outside gene matches: 18. The CDR3 DNA sequence: TGTGCCAGCAGCCTCTCCTCCATCAACAGGGGAACGGAGACCCAGTACTTC. Translated: CASSLSSINRGTETQYF.

This clonotype has more than one count but fewer than ten. This chain joins TRBV5-4 and TRBJ2-5, with 9 nucleotides matching TRBD1. From germline, CDR1 is SGHNT and CDR2 YYREEE (reference sequence). J was trimmed by 5 bases and V by 4 bases; bases with no gene match: 9. The CDR3 length is 15 residues. The CDR3 bases are TGTGCCAGCAGCCAAGGACAGGGGCTGAGCGAGACCCAGTACTTC. Its translation is CASSQGQGLSETQYF.

This clonotype was observed a few times. The chain employs TRBV6-6 and TRBJ2-3; 8 bases fit TRBD2. The CDR3 contains 14 residues. Per germline, CDR1 MNHNY and CDR2 SVGAGI (reference sequence). V shed 6 bases and J 6 bases; nucleotides not matched to a gene: 8. CDR3 nucleotide sequence: TGTGCCAGCAGCTCCTTGACTAGCGCGGATACGCAGTATTTT. Amino acid sequence: CASSSLTSADTQYF.

This clonotype was counted only a few times. The CDR3: CSASTQVNLIYEQYF. CDR3 DNA: TGCAGTGCTAGCACACAAGTAAACCTAATCTACGAGCAGTACTTC. The chain recombines TRBV20-1 with TRBJ2-7; D call uncertain. V lost 3 bases, J lost 3 bases, and 18 bases lay in between. There are 15 residues in the CDR3. Germline CDR1 is DFQATT and CDR2 is SNEGSKA (reference sequence).

The chain couples TRBV20-1 to TRBJ2-3; possible D gene TRBD2, 5 bases. V dropped 3 bases and J dropped 0 bases, with 10 bases sitting between them. From germline, CDR1 is DFQATT and CDR2 SNEGSKA (reference sequence). The CDR3 is made up of 14 amino acids. CDR3 in DNA: TGCAGTGCTAGCGGGGTCACTAGCACAGATACGCAGTATTTT. Its translation is CSASGVTSTDTQYF.

The chain employs TRBV6-6 and TRBJ2-5, with D perhaps matching TRBD1 (6 bases). CDR1 is MNHNY and CDR2 is SVGAGI in the germline V gene (reference sequence). The CDR3 extends over 14 amino acids. The ends were cut back, 5 bases at V and 1 base at J, with 11 bases in the middle. Here the CDR3 reads CASSGGVVQETQYF. Written as DNA, the CDR3 is TGTGCCAGCAGTGGGGGCGTCGTCCAAGAGACCCAGTACTTC.

This clonotype was seen a few times. This chain joins TRBV29-1 and TRBJ2-3; 9 nucleotides line up with TRBD1. The CDR3 covers 14 residues. Per germline, CDR1 SQVTM and CDR2 ANQGSEA. V lost 4 bases, J lost 2 bases, and 4 bases stayed unmatched. The CDR3 DNA reads as TGCAGCGTTGCCCGGACAGGGGTCACAGATACGCAGTATTTT. Translation gives CSVARTGVTDTQYF.

The chain uses TRBV4-3 and TRBJ2-7, with 7 bases aligning to TRBD1. The CDR3 is made up of 14 amino acids. V lost 11 bases, J lost 3 bases, and 13 bases stayed unmatched. Germline assignment: CDR1 LGHNA and CDR2 YSLEER. The CDR3 DNA is TGCGCCGGACAACGACAGGGAAAAAACTACGAGCAGTACGTC. Protein product: CAGQRQGKNYEQYV.

This clonotype was detected a few times. V usage is TRBV6-5 and J usage is TRBJ2-1; no clear D gene. Trimming took 7 bases from V and 0 from J, leaving 13 bases between them. The CDR3 has 15 amino acids. The germline V gene encodes CDR1 MNHEY and CDR2 SVGAGI. CDR3 residues: CASTKGVGSYNEQFF. The CDR3 DNA follows: TGTGCCAGCACCAAGGGCGTGGGCTCCTACAATGAGCAGTTCTTC.

The V and J genes are TRBV7-2 and TRBJ2-1; unclear D gene. The CDR3 consists of 11 residues. Germline CDR1 reads SGHTA; CDR2 reads FQGNSA. V was trimmed by 5 bases and J by 10 bases, leaving 9 bases between them. CDR3 in DNA: TGTGCCAGCAGCCCATTCGGGGAGCAGTTCTTC. Translation gives CASSPFGEQFF.

The chain recombines TRBV6-2 or TRBV6-3 with TRBJ2-4, with D maybe TRBD1 (6 bases). The CDR3 sequence is 14 residues long. Germline V gives CDR1 MNHEY, CDR2 SVGEGT. Trimming shortened V by 6 bases and J by 5 bases, and 14 bases separated the two germline ends. The CDR3 protein is CASRRTGSENIQYF. DNA of the CDR3: TGTGCCAGCAGACGTACAGGGTCCGAAAACATTCAGTACTTC.

This clonotype was counted only a few times. The chain is built from TRBV5-1 and TRBJ2-7, with 7 bases that match TRBD1. Looked up from germline, CDR1 is SGHRS and CDR2 is YFSETQ. This CDR3 spans 15 amino acids. V lost 4 bases, J lost 3 bases, and 10 bases stayed unmatched. CDR3 in amino acids: CASSRFTQGFYEQYF. CDR3 DNA sequence: TGCGCCAGCAGCCGATTCACACAGGGGTTCTACGAGCAGTACTTC.

Concerning this clonotype itself: This CDR3 fails to terminate in the conserved phenylalanine or tryptophan, so it likely reflects a read error. Because the CDR3's place on the DNA is in doubt, the DNA is left out and the CDR3 is given as listed by TCRdb. The rearrangement joins TRBV23-1 to TRBJ1-2. TRBV23-1 is filed as an ORF, its function uncertain. Inclusive of both ends, the CDR3 amounts to 9 amino acids. This CDR3 reads CASNSEEEL.

This clonotype was seen a handful of times. The rearrangement uses TRBV3-1 and TRBJ2-7; D is ambiguous. Germline CDR1 is LGHDT and CDR2 is YNNKEL (reference sequence). This CDR3 has 16 amino acids. V was pared by 4 bases and J by 2 bases, with 18 bases between. For the CDR3, the DNA is TGTGCCAGCAGCCCCGGTGGTAAGGGCCCAACCTACGAGCAGTACTTC. Its translation is CASSPGGKGPTYEQYF.

This chain joins TRBV27 and TRBJ2-2, with D unresolved. The CDR3 covers 12 residues. Trimming stripped 8 bases from V and 2 bases from J, with 6 bases between. The V gene's germline CDR1 is MNHEY and CDR2 SMNVEV (reference sequence). The CDR3 bases are TGTGCCAGCGGGGAAAACACCGGGGAGCTGTTTTTT. Its protein is CASGENTGELFF.